These T cell receptor beta chains were read from a single sample in a study of T cell responses to AZD1222 COVID-19 vaccine. Produced via immunoSEQ multiplex PCR; TCRdb's table is partial and in-frame only. The data show about 170,000 clones, with around 90% seen just once and about 2.5% held by the top ten. Sample: peripheral blood, taken on day 0 of AZD1222 vaccination. All receptors derive from an adult in good health. The CDR3 runs from the conserved cysteine through the conserved F or W. The D gene is left open where the match is weak. Size values are once, few and many counts, or a class for expanded clones, and some rows have none.

abundance,v_gene,d_gene,j_gene,CDR3aa,CDR3nt
once,TRBV6-6,TRBD1,TRBJ2-7,CASSSSGTGNYEQYF,TGTGCCAGCAGTTCCTCTGGGACAGGGAACTACGAGCAGTACTTC
.,TRBV5-6,TRBD2,TRBJ2-5,CASSLGAGETQYF,TGTGCCAGCAGCTTGGGAGCGGGGGAGACCCAGTACTTC
once,TRBV4-1,TRBD1,TRBJ1-5,CASSQAQGANQPQHF,TGCGCCAGCAGCCAAGCTCAGGGGGCTAATCAGCCCCAGCATTTT
.,TRBV30,.,TRBJ1-3,CAWMSASGNTIYF,TGTGCCTGGATGTCGGCCTCTGGAAACACCATATATTTT
.,TRBV4-1,TRBD2,TRBJ2-7,CASSQAMAGGPYEQYF,TGCGCCAGCAGCCAAGCGATGGCGGGAGGGCCCTACGAGCAGTACTTC
.,TRBV7-8,.,TRBJ2-1,CASSLSLYNEQFF,TGTGCCAGCAGCTTATCCCTTTACAATGAGCAGTTCTTC
.,TRBV11-2,TRBD1,TRBJ2-3,CASSLGGTGETDTQYF,TGTGCCAGCAGCTTAGGGGGGACAGGGGAGACAGATACGCAGTATTTT
once,TRBV12-5,TRBD1,TRBJ1-5,CASGSGQDNQPQHF,TGTGCTAGTGGTTCAGGACAGGACAATCAGCCCCAGCATTTT
few,TRBV5-6,TRBD1,TRBJ1-1,CASSLGTGGAEAFF,TGTGCCAGCAGCTTGGGGACAGGAGGAGCTGAAGCTTTCTTT
few,TRBV16,.,TRBJ1-1,CASSQSSYTEAFF,TGTGCCAGCAGCCAATCGTCGTACACTGAAGCTTTCTTT